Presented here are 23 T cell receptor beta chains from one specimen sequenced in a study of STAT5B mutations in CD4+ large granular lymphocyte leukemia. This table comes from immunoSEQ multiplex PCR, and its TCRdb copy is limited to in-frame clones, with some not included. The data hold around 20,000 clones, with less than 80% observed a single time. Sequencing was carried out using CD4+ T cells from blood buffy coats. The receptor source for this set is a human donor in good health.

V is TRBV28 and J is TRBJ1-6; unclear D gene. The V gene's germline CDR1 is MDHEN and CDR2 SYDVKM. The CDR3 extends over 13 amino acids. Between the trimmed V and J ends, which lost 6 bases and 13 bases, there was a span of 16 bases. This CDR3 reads CASRGSYLGPLHF. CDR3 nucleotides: TGTGCCAGCAGGGGGAGTTACCTAGGGCCCCTCCACTTT.

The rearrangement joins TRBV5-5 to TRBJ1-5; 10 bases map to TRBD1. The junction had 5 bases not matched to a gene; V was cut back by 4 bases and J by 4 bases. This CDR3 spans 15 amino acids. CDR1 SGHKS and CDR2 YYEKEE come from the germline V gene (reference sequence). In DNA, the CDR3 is TGTGCCAGCAGCACAGCGGGACAGGGGAATCAGCCCCAGCATTTT. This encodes CASSTAGQGNQPQHF.

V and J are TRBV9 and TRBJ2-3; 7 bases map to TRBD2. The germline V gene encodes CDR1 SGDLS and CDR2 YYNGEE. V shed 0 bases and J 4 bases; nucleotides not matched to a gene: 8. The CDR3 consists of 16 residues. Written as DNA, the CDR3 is TGTGCCAGCAGCGTAGGAGAAGCGGGAAAGGCAGATACGCAGTATTTT. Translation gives CASSVGEAGKADTQYF. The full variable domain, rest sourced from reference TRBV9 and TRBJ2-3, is DSGVTQTPKHLITATGQRVTLRCSPRSGDLSVYWYQQSLDQGLQFLIQYYNGEERAKGNILERFSAQQFPDLHSELNLSSLELGDSALYFCASSVGEAGKADTQYFGPGTRLTVL.

For the CDR3, the DNA is TGTGCCAGCAGCTCGGGACGGATCTCCTACGAGCAGTACTTC. Translation: CASSSGRISYEQYF. The chain has TRBV11-1 and TRBJ2-5; D may correspond to TRBD1 or TRBD2 (5 bases each). The DNA end favors TRBJ2-7, so the J call may be wrong. Germline CDR1 SGHAT, CDR2 FQDESV (reference sequence). The CDR3 has 14 amino acids.

The CDR3 sequence is CSVDTSGSRTDTQYF. The CDR3, as DNA: TGCAGCGTTGATACGAGCGGGAGCCGCACAGATACGCAGTATTTT. This chain joins TRBV29-1 and TRBJ2-3; 8 positions agree with TRBD2. Trimming took 3 bases from V and 1 from J; bases not matched to a gene: 6. This CDR3 has 15 residues. The germline V gene encodes CDR1 SQVTM and CDR2 ANQGSEA.

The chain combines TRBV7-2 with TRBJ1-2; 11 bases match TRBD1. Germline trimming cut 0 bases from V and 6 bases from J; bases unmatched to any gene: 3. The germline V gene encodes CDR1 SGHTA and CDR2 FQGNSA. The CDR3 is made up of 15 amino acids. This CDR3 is CASSLARTGGDGYTF. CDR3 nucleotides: TGTGCCAGCAGCTTAGCGCGGACAGGGGGCGATGGCTACACCTTC.

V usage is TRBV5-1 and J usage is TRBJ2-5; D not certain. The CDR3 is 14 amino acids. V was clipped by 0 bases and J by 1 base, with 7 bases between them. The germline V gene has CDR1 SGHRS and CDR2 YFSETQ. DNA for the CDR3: TGCGCCAGCAGCTTGGTACAGCCCCAAGAGACCCAGTACTTC. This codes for CASSLVQPQETQYF.

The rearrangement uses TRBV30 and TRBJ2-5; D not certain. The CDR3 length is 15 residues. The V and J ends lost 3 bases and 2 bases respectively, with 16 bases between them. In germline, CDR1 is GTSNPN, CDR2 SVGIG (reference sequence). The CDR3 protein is CAWSSLAGEQETQYF. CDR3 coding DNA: TGTGCCTGGAGCTCCCTCGCCGGCGAGCAAGAGACCCAGTACTTC.

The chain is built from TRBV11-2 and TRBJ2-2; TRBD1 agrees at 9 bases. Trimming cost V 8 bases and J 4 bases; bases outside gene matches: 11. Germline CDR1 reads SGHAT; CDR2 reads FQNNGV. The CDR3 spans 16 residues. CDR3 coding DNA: TGTGCCAGCGGGAAGCCGGGACAGGGACGCACCGGGGAGCTGTTTTTT. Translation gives CASGKPGQGRTGELFF. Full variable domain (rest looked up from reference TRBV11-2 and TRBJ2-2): EAGVAQSPRYKIIEKRQSVAFWCNPISGHATLYWYQQILGQGPKLLIQFQNNGVVDDSQLPKDRFSAERLKGVDSTLKIQPAKLEDSAVYLCASGKPGQGRTGELFFGEGSRLTVL.

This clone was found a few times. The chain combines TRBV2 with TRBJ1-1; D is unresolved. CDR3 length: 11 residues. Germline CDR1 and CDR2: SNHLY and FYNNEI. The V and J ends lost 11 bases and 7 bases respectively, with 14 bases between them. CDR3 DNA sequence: TGTGCCGGGCCTAAGGGCTTTGAAGCTTTCTTT. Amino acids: CAGPKGFEAFF.

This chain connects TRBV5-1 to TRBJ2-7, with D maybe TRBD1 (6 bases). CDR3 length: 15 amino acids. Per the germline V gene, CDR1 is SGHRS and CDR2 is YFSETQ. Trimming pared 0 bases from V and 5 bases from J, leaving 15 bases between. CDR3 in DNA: TGCGCCAGCAGCTTGGATGTGGGACAAGTAAACGAGCAGTACTTC. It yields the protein CASSLDVGQVNEQYF.

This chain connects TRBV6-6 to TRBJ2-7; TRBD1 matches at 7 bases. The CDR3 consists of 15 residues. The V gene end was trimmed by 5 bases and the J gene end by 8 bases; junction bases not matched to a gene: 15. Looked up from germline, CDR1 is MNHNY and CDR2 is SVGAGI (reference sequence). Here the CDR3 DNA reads TGTGCCAGCAGTGCAAACCGGGACAGCGCTACAAAGCAGTACTTC. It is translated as CASSANRDSATKQYF.

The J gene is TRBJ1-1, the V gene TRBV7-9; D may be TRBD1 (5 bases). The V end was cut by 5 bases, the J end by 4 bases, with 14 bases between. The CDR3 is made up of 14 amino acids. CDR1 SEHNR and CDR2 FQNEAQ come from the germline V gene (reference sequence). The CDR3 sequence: CASSVGQGGTEAFF. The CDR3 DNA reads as TGTGCCAGCAGCGTGGGCCAGGGTGGCACTGAAGCTTTCTTT.

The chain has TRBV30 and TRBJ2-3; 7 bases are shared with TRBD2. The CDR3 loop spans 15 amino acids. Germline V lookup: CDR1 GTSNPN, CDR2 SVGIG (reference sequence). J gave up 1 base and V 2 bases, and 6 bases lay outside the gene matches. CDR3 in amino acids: CAWSIAGARTDTQYF. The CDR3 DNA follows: TGTGCCTGGAGTATTGCGGGAGCACGCACAGATACGCAGTATTTT.

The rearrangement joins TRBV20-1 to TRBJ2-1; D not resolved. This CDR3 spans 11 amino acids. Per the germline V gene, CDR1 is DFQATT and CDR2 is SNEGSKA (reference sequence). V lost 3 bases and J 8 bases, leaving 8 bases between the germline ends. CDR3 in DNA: TGCAGTGCTAGCGTCCTGGATGAGCAGTTCTTC. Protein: CSASVLDEQFF.

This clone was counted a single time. CDR3 protein: CASRPPGVGNEKLFF. The CDR3, as DNA: TGTGCCAGCAGGCCACCAGGAGTCGGCAATGAAAAACTGTTTTTT. The rearrangement uses TRBV6-5 and TRBJ1-4; D call uncertain. Looked up from germline, CDR1 is MNHEY and CDR2 is SVGAGI. The CDR3 is 15 residues long. Trimming removed 6 bases from V and 5 bases from J, with 16 bases in between.

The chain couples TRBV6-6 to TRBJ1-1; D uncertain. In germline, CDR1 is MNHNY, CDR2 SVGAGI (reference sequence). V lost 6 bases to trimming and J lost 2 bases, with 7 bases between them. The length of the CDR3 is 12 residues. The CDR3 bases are TGTGCCAGCAGGGACGGAAACACTGAAGCTTTCTTT. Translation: CASRDGNTEAFF.

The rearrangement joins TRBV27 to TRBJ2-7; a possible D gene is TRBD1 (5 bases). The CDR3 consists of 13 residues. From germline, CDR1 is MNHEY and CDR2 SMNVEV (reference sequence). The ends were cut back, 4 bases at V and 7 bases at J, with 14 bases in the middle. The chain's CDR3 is CASSSRPRVEQYF. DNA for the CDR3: TGTGCCAGCAGTTCTCGGCCCAGGGTAGAGCAGTACTTC.

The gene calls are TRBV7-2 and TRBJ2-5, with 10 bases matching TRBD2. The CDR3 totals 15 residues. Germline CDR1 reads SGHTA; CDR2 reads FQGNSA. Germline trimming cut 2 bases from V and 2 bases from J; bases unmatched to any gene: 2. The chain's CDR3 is CASSLKLAGQETQYF. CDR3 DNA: TGTGCCAGCAGCTTAAAACTAGCGGGGCAAGAGACCCAGTACTTC.

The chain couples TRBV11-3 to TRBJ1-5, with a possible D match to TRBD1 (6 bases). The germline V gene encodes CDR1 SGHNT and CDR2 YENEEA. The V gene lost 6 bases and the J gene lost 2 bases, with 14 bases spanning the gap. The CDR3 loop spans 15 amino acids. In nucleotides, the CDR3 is TGTGCCAGCAGAGAACAGGGCTTGGGCAATCAGCCCCAGCATTTT. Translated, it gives CASREQGLGNQPQHF.

CDR3: CASSLGGLAPNEQFF. The DNA of the CDR3 is TGCGCCAGCAGCTTGGGGGGACTAGCGCCCAATGAGCAGTTCTTC. The chain joins TRBV5-1 to TRBJ2-1, with 10 nucleotides matching TRBD2. With V trimmed by 0 bases and J by 6 bases, 3 bases remained unmatched. Looked up from germline, CDR1 is SGHRS and CDR2 is YFSETQ. CDR3 length: 15 amino acids. The variable domain in full, with the rest retrieved from reference TRBV5-1 and TRBJ2-1, is KAGVTQTPRYLIKTRGQQVTLSCSPISGHRSVSWYQQTPGQGLQFLFEYFSETQRNKGNFPGRFSGRQFSNSRSEMNVSTLELGDSALYLCASSLGGLAPNEQFFGPGTRLTVL.

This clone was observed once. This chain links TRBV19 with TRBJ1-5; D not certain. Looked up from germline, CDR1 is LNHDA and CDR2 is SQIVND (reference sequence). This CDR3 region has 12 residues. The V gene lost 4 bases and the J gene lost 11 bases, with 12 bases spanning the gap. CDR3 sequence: CASSTLGWAQHF. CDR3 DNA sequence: TGTGCCAGTAGTACCCTCGGGTGGGCCCAGCATTTT. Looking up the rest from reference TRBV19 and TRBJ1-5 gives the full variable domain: DGGITQSPKYLFRKEGQNVTLSCEQNLNHDAMYWYRQDPGQGLRLIYYSQIVNDFQKGDIAEGYSVSREKKESFPLTVTSAQKNPTAFYLCASSTLGWAQHFGDGTRLSIL.

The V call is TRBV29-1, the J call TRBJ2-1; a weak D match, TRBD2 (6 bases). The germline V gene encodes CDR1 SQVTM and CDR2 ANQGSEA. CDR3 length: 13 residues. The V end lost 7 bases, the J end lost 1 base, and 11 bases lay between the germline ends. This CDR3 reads CSGGTVSYNEQFF. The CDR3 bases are TGCAGCGGTGGGACTGTTTCCTACAATGAGCAGTTCTTC.